The clone carrying this TCR beta chain has a handful of counts. This sample is drawn from a study of blood T cells in healthy people across ages. A second PCR, run for about 7 to 11 cycles, used a sample-barcoded 5' primer plus a J-beta primer mix. Each cDNA was tagged by a template-switch adaptor containing 12 random nucleotides. From the 5' RACE reads, TCRdb called clonotypes with MiXCR, one entry per CDR3 protein. The sample carries roughly 860,000 distinct CDR3 sequences, approximately 65% recorded once. Every sample had a minimum of 6 million PBMCs isolated. Sequences were obtained from blood. The receptor was derived from a man aged 25 to 40 in good health.

This chain's CDR3 is CSAKGQNYGYTF. The CDR3 DNA reads as TGCAGTGCTAAGGGACAGAACTATGGCTACACCTTC. J is TRBJ1-2 and V is TRBV20-1, with TRBD1 matching over 7 bases. With V trimmed by 4 bases and J by 2 bases, 1 base remained unmatched. The CDR3 consists of 12 residues. Per germline, CDR1 DFQATT and CDR2 SNEGSKA (reference sequence).